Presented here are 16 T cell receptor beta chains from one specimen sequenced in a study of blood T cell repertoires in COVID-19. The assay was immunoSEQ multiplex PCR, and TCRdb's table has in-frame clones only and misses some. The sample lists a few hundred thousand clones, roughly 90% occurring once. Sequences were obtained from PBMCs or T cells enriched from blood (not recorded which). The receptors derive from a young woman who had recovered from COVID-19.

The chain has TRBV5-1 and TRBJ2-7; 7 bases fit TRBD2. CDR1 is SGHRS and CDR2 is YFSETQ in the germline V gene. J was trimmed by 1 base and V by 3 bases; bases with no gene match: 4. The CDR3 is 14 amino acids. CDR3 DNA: TGCGCCAGCAGCTCAGCGGGACGATCCTACGAGCAGTACTTC. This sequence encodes CASSSAGRSYEQYF. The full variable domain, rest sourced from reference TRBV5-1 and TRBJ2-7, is KAGVTQTPRYLIKTRGQQVTLSCSPISGHRSVSWYQQTPGQGLQFLFEYFSETQRNKGNFPGRFSGRQFSNSRSEMNVSTLELGDSALYLCASSSAGRSYEQYFGPGTRLTVT.

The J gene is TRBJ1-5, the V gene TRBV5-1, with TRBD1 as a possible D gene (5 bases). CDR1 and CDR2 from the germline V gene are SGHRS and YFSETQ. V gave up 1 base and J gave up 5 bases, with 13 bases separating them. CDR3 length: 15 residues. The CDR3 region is CASSLLGGEHQPQHF. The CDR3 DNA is TGCGCCAGCAGCTTGCTTGGGGGGGAACATCAGCCCCAGCATTTT.

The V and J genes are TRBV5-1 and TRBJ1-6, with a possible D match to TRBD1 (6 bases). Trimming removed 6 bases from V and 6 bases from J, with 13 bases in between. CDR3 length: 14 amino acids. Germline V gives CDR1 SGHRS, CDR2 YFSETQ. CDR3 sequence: CASTAGTLNSPLHF. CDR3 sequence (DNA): TGCGCCAGCACCGCCGGGACACTTAATTCACCCCTCCACTTT.

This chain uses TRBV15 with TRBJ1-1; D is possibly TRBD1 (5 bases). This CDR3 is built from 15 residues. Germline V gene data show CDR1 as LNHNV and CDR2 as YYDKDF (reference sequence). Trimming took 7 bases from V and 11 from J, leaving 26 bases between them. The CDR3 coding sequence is TGTGCCACCAAGCAGACGCCAGGGTCGGTTTCACCGGCTTTCTTT. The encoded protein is CATKQTPGSVSPAFF.

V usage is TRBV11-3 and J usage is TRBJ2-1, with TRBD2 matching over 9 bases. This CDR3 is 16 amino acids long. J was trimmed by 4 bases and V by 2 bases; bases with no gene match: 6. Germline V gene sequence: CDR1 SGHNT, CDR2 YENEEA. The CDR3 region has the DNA TGTGCCAGCAGCTTACGATCAGCGGGAGGATACAATGAGCAGTTCTTC. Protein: CASSLRSAGGYNEQFF.

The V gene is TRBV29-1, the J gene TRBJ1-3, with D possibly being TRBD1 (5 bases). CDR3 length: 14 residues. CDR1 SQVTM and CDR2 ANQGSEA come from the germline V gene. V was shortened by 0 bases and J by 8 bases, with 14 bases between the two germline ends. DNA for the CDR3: TGCAGCGTTGAAGAACCAGGGAGGGCTGACACCATATATTTT. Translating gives CSVEEPGRADTIYF.

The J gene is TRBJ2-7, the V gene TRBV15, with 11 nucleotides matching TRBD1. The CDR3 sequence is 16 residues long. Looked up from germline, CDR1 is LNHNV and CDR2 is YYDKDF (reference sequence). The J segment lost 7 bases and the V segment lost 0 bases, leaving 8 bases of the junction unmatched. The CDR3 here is CATSREYGQGAREQYF. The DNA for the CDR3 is TGTGCCACCAGCAGAGAATACGGACAGGGGGCGCGAGAGCAGTACTTC.

The CDR3 DNA is TGTGCCAGCAGCTCTTACAGGGGGCATAGCTATGGCTACACCTTC. This gives the protein CASSSYRGHSYGYTF. V is TRBV7-2 and J is TRBJ1-2; 9 bases agree with TRBD1. Germline CDR1 and CDR2: SGHTA and FQGNSA. V was pared by 4 bases and J by 4 bases, with 7 bases of the junction left unmatched. CDR3 length: 15 amino acids.

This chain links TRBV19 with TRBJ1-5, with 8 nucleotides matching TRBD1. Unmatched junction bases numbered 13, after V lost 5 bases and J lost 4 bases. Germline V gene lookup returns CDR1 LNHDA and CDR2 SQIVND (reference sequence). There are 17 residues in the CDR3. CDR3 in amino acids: CASSVTRGTGGNQPQHF. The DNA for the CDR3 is TGTGCCAGTAGTGTGACTCGCGGGACAGGCGGTAATCAGCCCCAGCATTTT.

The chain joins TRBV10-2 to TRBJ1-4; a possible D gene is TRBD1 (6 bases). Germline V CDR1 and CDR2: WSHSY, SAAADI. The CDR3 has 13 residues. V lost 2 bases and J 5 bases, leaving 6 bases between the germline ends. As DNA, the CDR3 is TGCGCCAGCAGTGAGGACAGGAATGAAAAACTGTTTTTT. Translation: CASSEDRNEKLFF.

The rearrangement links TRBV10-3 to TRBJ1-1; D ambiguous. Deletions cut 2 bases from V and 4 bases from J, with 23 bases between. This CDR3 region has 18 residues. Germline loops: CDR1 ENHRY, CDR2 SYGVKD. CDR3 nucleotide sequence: TGTGCCATCAGTGAGATTCAGTCCCCCATCCTCAGGCGCACTGAAGCTTTCTTT. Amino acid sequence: CAISEIQSPILRRTEAFF.

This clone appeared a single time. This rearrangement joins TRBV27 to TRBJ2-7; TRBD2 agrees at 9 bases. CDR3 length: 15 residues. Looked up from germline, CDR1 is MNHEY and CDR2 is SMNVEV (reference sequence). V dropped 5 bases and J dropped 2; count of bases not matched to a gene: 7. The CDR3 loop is CASSDGGGGAYEQYF. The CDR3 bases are TGTGCCAGCAGTGACGGCGGGGGGGGTGCCTACGAGCAGTACTTC.

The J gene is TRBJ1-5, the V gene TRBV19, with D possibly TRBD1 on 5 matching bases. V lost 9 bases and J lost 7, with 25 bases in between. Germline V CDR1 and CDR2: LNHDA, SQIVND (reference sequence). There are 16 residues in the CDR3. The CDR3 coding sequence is TGTGCCAGCAACTGGGCCGACGGGGGGGTGGACCAGCCCCAGCATTTT. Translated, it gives CASNWADGGVDQPQHF.

The DNA of the CDR3 is TGTGCCACCAGTGACTCAACGGGACTCCAAGAGACCCAGTACTTC. It is translated as CATSDSTGLQETQYF. This sequence joins TRBV24-1 and TRBJ2-5; D might be TRBD2 (6 bases). V was trimmed by 4 bases and J by 1 base, leaving 12 bases between them. Germline assignment: CDR1 KGHDR and CDR2 SFDVKD. The CDR3 has 15 amino acids.

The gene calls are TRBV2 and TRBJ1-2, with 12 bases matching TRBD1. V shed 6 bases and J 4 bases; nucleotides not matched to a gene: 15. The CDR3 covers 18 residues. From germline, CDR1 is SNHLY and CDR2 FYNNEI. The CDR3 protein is CASSLPGTGGANRYGYTF. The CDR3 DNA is TGTGCCAGCAGCCTTCCCGGGACAGGGGGCGCAAATCGCTATGGCTACACCTTC.

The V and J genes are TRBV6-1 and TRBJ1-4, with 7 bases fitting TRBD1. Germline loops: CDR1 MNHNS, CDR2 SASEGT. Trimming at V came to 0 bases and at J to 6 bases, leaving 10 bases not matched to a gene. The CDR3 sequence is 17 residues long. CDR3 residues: CASSEALNRGLDEKLFF. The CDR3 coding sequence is TGTGCCAGCAGTGAAGCGCTAAACAGGGGTTTGGATGAAAAACTGTTTTTT.